This T cell receptor (beta chain) was identified during a study of T-cell reconstitution after alpha-beta-depleted transplantation in children. Whole-study findings and limits: T-cell counts and diversity at one year post-transplant came mainly from newly produced T cells. There were reportedly several hundred expanded graft clones from which alpha-beta T cells came about two months after transplant. Surviving recipient cells, namely T cells and thymic progenitors, were the source of high day-60 TCRbeta diversity in some patients.

TCRbeta library preparation incorporated unique molecular identifiers. TCRdb itself ran the PCR reads through MiXCR, one entry per CDR3 protein. This sample carries 200,000 to 250,000 distinct CDR3 sequences, about a tenth of them seen once, and the ten largest clones take roughly 27%. Comment on this clonotype: Its antigen is as yet unknown.

Deletions cut 6 bases from V and 8 bases from J, with 17 bases between. Germline V gives CDR1 DFQATT, CDR2 SNEGSKA (reference sequence). The CDR3 is 14 residues long. This sequence was found in a child in the first two years of life with acute myeloid leukemia, due to receive a stem cell transplant. Specimen: PBMCs, collected before TCRalphabeta/CD19-depleted stem cell transplant. The rearrangement joins TRBV20-1 to TRBJ2-6; D is perhaps TRBD1 (5 bases). The CDR3 coding sequence is TGCAGTGCCCAAGACAGACGGCGAACCAACGTCCTGACTTTC. Translated, it gives CSAQDRRRTNVLTF.